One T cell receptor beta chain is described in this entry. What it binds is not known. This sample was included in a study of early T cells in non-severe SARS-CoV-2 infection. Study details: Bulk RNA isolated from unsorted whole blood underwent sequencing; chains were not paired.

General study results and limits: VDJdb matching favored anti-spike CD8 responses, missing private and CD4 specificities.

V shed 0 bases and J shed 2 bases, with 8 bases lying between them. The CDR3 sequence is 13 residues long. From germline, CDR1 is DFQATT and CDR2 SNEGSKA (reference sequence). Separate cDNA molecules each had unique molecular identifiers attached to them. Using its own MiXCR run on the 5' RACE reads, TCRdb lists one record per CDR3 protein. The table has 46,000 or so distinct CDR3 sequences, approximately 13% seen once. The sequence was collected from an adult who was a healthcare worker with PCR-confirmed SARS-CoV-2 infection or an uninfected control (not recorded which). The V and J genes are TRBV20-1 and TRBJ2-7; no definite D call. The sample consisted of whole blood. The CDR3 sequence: CSAREGRTYEQYF. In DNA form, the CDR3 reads TGCAGTGCTAGAGAAGGCAGAACCTACGAGCAGTACTTC.